What follows are 25 T cell receptor beta chains derived from one specimen sequenced in a study of blood T cell repertoires in COVID-19. Clones were sequenced by immunoSEQ multiplex PCR, and TCRdb holds only the in-frame ones, with some missing. This sample has approximately 210,000 clones; 83% occur once, and the top ten carry approximately 2.6%. The sample consisted of peripheral blood. The receptor source for this set is a woman between 65 and 79 years old with active or convalescent COVID-19.

This clone occurred a few times. The chain uses TRBV5-1 and TRBJ2-7; 10 bases map to TRBD1. Germline trimming cut 0 bases from V and 3 bases from J; bases unmatched to any gene: 6. Germline loops: CDR1 SGHRS, CDR2 YFSETQ. There are 16 residues in the CDR3. The CDR3 DNA reads as TGCGCCAGCAGCTTGGGGTCAAGGACAGGGGGCTACGAGCAGTACTTC. As protein: CASSLGSRTGGYEQYF.

The rearrangement links TRBV28 to TRBJ1-6; D is uncertain. The germline V gene has CDR1 MDHEN and CDR2 SYDVKM. V lost 3 bases, J lost 6 bases, and 12 bases lay in between. The CDR3 sequence is 15 residues long. CDR3 sequence: CASSFLPSGNSPLHF. CDR3 in DNA: TGTGCCAGCAGTTTTCTCCCCTCGGGTAATTCACCCCTCCACTTT.

The chain links TRBV4-3 to TRBJ2-2, with TRBD2 as a possible D gene (5 bases). Germline V gene lookup returns CDR1 LGHNA and CDR2 YSLEER. This CDR3 region has 15 residues. V shed 4 bases and J shed 5 bases, with 14 bases lying between them. CDR3 DNA: TGCGCCAGCAGCCCCGGGGTTAGTTGGACCGGGGAGCTGTTTTTT. As protein: CASSPGVSWTGELFF.

In its sample, this clone was seen a few times. The V and J genes are TRBV7-2 and TRBJ2-4; TRBD2 aligns across 7 bases. There are 14 residues in the CDR3. Germline V CDR1 and CDR2: SGHTA, FQGNSA. V shed 7 bases, J shed 11 bases, and the junction held 14 bases outside the gene matches. CDR3 amino acids: CASTLGEGALVQYF. In nucleotides, the CDR3 is TGTGCCAGCACCCTAGGGGAGGGCGCCCTAGTTCAGTACTTC.

The chain recombines TRBV23-1 with TRBJ2-3; TRBD2 aligns across 14 bases. TRBV23-1 falls under the ORF class, with uncertain function. The CDR3 length is 16 residues. Trimming cost V 2 bases and J 4 bases; bases outside gene matches: 2. The DNA of the CDR3 is TGCGCCAGCAGTCAACCGGGACTAGCGGGAGCAGATACGCAGTATTTT. The encoded protein is CASSQPGLAGADTQYF.

The rearrangement links TRBV2 to TRBJ1-2; TRBD1 matches at 9 bases. The CDR3 is 14 residues long. Germline-derived CDR1 and CDR2 are SNHLY and FYNNEI. Unmatched junction bases numbered 6, after V lost 9 bases and J lost 1 base. CDR3 nucleotides: TGTGCCAGAAGACAGGGGGGCGATAACTATGGCTACACCTTC. Protein product: CARRQGGDNYGYTF.

This sequence joins TRBV28 and TRBJ1-4, with TRBD1 matching over 7 bases. CDR3 length: 16 residues. J lost 4 bases, V lost 0 bases, and 5 bases had no gene match. CDR1 and CDR2 from the germline V gene are MDHEN and SYDVKM. CDR3 sequence (DNA): TGTGCCAGCAGTTTATGGGGGGCAGGGGGTAATGAAAAACTGTTTTTT. Translated: CASSLWGAGGNEKLFF.

V and J are TRBV2 and TRBJ2-3; the match to TRBD2 covers 9 bases. This CDR3 region has 15 residues. The germline V gene has CDR1 SNHLY and CDR2 FYNNEI. Trimming took 2 bases from V and 6 from J; bases not matched to a gene: 6. The CDR3 sequence: CASSEMASGTDTQYF. In DNA form, the CDR3 reads TGTGCCAGCAGTGAAATGGCTAGCGGGACTGATACGCAGTATTTT.

The V and J genes are TRBV28 and TRBJ2-5; D is undetermined. This CDR3 spans 15 amino acids. Germline CDR1 and CDR2: MDHEN and SYDVKM. Between the trimmed V and J ends, which lost 2 bases and 7 bases, there was a span of 17 bases. CDR3 residues: CASSLASLGKGTQYF. In DNA form, the CDR3 reads TGTGCCAGCAGTTTAGCTAGTCTCGGTAAAGGGACCCAGTACTTC.

V and J are TRBV18 and TRBJ2-5; possible D gene TRBD2, 6 bases. This CDR3 is 15 amino acids long. Germline loops: CDR1 KGHSH, CDR2 LQKENI. The V gene lost 3 bases and the J gene lost 5 bases, with 16 bases spanning the gap. Written as DNA, the CDR3 is TGTGCCAGCTCACCCCCGTGGGGAGGCGGGGAGACCCAGTACTTC. Translation gives CASSPPWGGGETQYF.

The rearrangement uses TRBV5-1 and TRBJ2-5; the D is unclear. The V gene's germline CDR1 is SGHRS and CDR2 YFSETQ. This CDR3 has 14 residues. The ends were cut back, 1 base at V and 2 bases at J, with 9 bases in the middle. This CDR3 reads CASSLFTAQETQYF. The CDR3 DNA is TGCGCCAGCAGCTTGTTCACAGCTCAAGAGACCCAGTACTTC.

The rearrangement uses TRBV24-1 and TRBJ2-1; 9 positions agree with TRBD1. Looked up from germline, CDR1 is KGHDR and CDR2 is SFDVKD. The V gene end was trimmed by 4 bases and the J gene end by 8 bases; junction bases not matched to a gene: 11. The CDR3 sequence is 16 residues long. CDR3 loop: CATSEPTGTGLDEQFF. CDR3 DNA: TGTGCCACCAGTGAGCCTACCGGGACAGGGCTCGATGAGCAGTTCTTC.

The V gene is TRBV4-3, the J gene TRBJ1-5, with TRBD1 as a possible D gene (6 bases). CDR3 length: 14 residues. V shed 3 bases and J shed 2 bases, with 8 bases lying between them. CDR1 is LGHNA and CDR2 is YSLEER in the germline V gene. CDR3 DNA sequence: TGCGCCAGCAGCCAGCACAGGGGCAATCAGCCCCAGCATTTT. Its protein is CASSQHRGNQPQHF.

CDR3 region: CASSASTSGGYNEQFF. The CDR3, as DNA: TGCGCCAGCAGCGCTTCGACTAGCGGGGGTTACAATGAGCAGTTCTTC. The chain couples TRBV5-1 to TRBJ2-1, with TRBD2 matching 12 bases. Germline V gene sequence: CDR1 SGHRS, CDR2 YFSETQ. The CDR3 covers 16 residues. V trimming: 4 bases; J trimming: 4 bases; junction bases outside the gene matches: 6. The full variable domain, with the rest looked up from reference TRBV5-1 and TRBJ2-1, is KAGVTQTPRYLIKTRGQQVTLSCSPISGHRSVSWYQQTPGQGLQFLFEYFSETQRNKGNFPGRFSGRQFSNSRSEMNVSTLELGDSALYLCASSASTSGGYNEQFFGPGTRLTVL.

The chain recombines TRBV6-6 with TRBJ1-1; possibly TRBD1 for D (6 bases). The CDR3 covers 13 residues. Germline V gene data show CDR1 as MNHNY and CDR2 as SVGAGI (reference sequence). V was trimmed by 8 bases and J by 4 bases, leaving 14 bases between them. The CDR3 loop reads CASLWPGVTEAFF. As DNA, the CDR3 is TGTGCCAGCCTATGGCCAGGGGTCACTGAAGCTTTCTTT.

The rearrangement links TRBV7-2 to TRBJ2-1, with D possibly TRBD2 on 6 matching bases. CDR3 size: 13 residues. Germline V gene lookup returns CDR1 SGHTA and CDR2 FQGNSA. Deletions cut 6 bases from V and 4 bases from J, with 10 bases between. As DNA, the CDR3 is TGTGCCAGCAGGCGGGACTCGTACAATGAGCAGTTCTTC. Translated, it gives CASRRDSYNEQFF.

This chain uses TRBV4-1 with TRBJ1-1; D is perhaps TRBD1 (5 bases). Trimming left V 0 bases short and J 0 bases short, with 11 bases between. The CDR3 length is 16 residues. The germline V gene has CDR1 MGHRA and CDR2 YSYEKL. The CDR3 sequence: CASSQDSGRLNTEAFF. In nucleotides, the CDR3 is TGCGCCAGCAGCCAAGATTCAGGGCGGCTGAACACTGAAGCTTTCTTT.

This chain connects TRBV3-1 (or the pseudogene TRBV3-2) to TRBJ2-2, with 7 bases matching TRBD2. V was clipped by 3 bases and J by 1 base; unmatched bases: 2. This CDR3 has 15 amino acids. From germline, CDR1 is LGHDT and CDR2 YNNKEL (reference sequence). CDR3 DNA: TGTGCCAGCAGCCAGCCTAGCGGGAACACCGGGGAGCTGTTTTTT. Protein sequence: CASSQPSGNTGELFF.

The J gene is TRBJ2-7, the V gene TRBV6-7; 7 nucleotides match TRBD1. TRBV6-7 is recorded as an ORF, its role being uncertain. Trimming removed 0 bases from V and 3 bases from J; junction bases left unmatched: 8. The CDR3 loop spans 16 amino acids. The CDR3 region is CASSYSQGQIHYEQYF. CDR3 DNA sequence: TGTGCCAGCAGTTACTCCCAGGGACAGATCCACTACGAGCAGTACTTC.

The chain has TRBV5-1 and TRBJ2-7; 10 bases line up with TRBD2. Germline lookup yields CDR1 SGHRS and CDR2 YFSETQ. J was trimmed by 5 bases and V by 4 bases; bases with no gene match: 6. This CDR3 has 14 amino acids. CDR3 nucleotides: TGCGCCAGCAGCGGTTCTAGCGGGGGCAACGAGCAGTACTTC. Translating it yields CASSGSSGGNEQYF.

The gene calls are TRBV5-1 and TRBJ2-5; 7 bases are a match to TRBD1. The germline gives CDR1 SGHRS, CDR2 YFSETQ. This CDR3 spans 12 amino acids. With 7 bases clipped from V and 2 bases from J, the junction kept 2 bases outside the gene matches. The CDR3 protein is CASGTEQETQYF. In DNA form, the CDR3 reads TGCGCCAGCGGGACAGAACAAGAGACCCAGTACTTC.

The chain carries TRBV24-1 and TRBJ2-2; D is uncertain. The V gene's germline CDR1 is KGHDR and CDR2 SFDVKD. Trimming pared 12 bases from V and 2 bases from J, leaving 9 bases between. The CDR3 is 12 amino acids. The CDR3 region has the DNA TGTGCCCGAGGCCAAAACACCGGGGAGCTGTTTTTT. Its protein product is CARGQNTGELFF.

V and J are TRBV19 and TRBJ2-7; tentative D call: TRBD1 (6 bases). The CDR3 sequence is 13 residues long. With 6 bases removed from V and 0 bases from J, the gap between germline ends came to 9 bases. The germline V gene has CDR1 LNHDA and CDR2 SQIVND (reference sequence). CDR3 sequence: CASSWGPSYEQYF. CDR3 nucleotides: TGTGCCAGTAGCTGGGGGCCCTCCTACGAGCAGTACTTC.

The V gene is TRBV29-1, the J gene TRBJ2-3, with TRBD1 identical over 7 bases. This CDR3 is 11 amino acids long. Trimming at V came to 7 bases and at J to 4 bases, leaving 2 bases not matched to a gene. Germline-derived CDR1 and CDR2 are SQVTM and ANQGSEA. CDR3 coding DNA: TGCAGCGCAGGGGGAGCAGATACGCAGTATTTT. Residues: CSAGGADTQYF.

The chain employs TRBV27 and TRBJ2-1; 14 bases line up with TRBD2. Germline assignment: CDR1 MNHEY and CDR2 SMNVEV (reference sequence). This CDR3 comprises 17 residues. V gave up 6 bases and J gave up 8 bases; unmatched junction bases: 12. Here the CDR3 reads CASRSKGTSGSAYEQFF. CDR3 bases: TGTGCCAGCAGAAGTAAAGGGACTAGCGGGAGTGCTTATGAGCAGTTCTTC.